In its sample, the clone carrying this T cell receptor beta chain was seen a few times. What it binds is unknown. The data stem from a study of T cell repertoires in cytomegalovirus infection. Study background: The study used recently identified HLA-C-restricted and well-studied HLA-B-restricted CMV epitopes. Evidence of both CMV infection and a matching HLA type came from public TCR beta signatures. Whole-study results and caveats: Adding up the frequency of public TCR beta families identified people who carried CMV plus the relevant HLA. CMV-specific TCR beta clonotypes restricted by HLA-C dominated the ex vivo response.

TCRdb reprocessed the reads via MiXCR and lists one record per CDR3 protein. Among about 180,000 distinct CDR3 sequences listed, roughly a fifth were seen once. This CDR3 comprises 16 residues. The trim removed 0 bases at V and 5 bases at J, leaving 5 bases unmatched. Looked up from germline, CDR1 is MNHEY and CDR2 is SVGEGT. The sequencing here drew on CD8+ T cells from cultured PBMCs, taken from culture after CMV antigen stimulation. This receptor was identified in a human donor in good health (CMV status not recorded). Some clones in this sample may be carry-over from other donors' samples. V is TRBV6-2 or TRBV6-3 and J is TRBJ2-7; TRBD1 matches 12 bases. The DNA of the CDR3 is TGTGCCAGCAGTTACTCGAGGGACAGGGGGCAAGACGAGCAGTACTTC. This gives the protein CASSYSRDRGQDEQYF.